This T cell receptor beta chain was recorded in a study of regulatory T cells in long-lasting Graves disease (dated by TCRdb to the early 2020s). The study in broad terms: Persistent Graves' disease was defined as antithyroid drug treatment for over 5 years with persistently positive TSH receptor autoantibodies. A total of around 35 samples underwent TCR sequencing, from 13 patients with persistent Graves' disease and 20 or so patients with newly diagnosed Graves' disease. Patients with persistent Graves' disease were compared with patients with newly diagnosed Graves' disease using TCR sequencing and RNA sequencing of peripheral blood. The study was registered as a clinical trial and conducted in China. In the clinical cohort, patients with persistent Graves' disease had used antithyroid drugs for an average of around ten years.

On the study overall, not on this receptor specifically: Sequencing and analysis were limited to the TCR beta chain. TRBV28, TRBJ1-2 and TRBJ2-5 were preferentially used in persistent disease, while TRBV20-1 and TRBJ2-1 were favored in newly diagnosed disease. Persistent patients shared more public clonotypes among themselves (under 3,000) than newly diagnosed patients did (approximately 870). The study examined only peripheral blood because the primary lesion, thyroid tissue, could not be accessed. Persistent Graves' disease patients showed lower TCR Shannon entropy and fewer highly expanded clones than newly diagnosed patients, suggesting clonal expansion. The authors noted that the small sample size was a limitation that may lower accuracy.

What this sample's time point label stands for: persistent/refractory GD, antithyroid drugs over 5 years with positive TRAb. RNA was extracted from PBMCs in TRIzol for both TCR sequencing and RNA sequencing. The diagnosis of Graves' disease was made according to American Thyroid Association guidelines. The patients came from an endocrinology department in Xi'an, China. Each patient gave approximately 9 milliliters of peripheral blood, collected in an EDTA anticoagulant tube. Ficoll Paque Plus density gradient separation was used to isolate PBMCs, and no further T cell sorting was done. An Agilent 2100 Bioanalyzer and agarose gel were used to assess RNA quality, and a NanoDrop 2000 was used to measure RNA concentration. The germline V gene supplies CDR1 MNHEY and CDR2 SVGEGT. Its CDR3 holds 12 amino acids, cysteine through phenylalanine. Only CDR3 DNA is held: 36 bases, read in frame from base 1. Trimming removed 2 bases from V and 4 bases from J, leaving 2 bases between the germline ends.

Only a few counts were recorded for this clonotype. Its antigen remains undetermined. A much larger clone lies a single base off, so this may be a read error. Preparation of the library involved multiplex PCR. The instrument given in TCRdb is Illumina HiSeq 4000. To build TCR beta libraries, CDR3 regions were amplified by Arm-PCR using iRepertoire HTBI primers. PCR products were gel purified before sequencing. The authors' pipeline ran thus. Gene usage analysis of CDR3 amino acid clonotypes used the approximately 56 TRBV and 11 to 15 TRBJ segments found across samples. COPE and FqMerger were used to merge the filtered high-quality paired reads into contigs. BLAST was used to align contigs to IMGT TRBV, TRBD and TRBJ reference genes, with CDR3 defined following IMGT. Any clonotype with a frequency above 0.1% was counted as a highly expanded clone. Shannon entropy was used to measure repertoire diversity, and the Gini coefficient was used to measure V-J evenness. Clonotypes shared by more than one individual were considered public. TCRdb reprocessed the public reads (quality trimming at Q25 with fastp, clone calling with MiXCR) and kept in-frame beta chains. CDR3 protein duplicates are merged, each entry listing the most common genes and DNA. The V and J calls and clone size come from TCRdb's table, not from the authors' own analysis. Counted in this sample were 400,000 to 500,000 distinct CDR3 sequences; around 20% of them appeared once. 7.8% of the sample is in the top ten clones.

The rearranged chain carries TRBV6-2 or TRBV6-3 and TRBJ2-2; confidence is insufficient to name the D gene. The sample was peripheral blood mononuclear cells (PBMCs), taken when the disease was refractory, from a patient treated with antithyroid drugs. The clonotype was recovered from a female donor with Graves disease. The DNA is TGTGCCAGCAGTTACGTCACCGGGGAGCTGTTTTTT. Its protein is CASSYVTGELFF.